The next 9 T cell receptor beta chains were all read from a single sample in a study of OX40 agonist ivuxolimab in advanced cancers. The library was built by means of the immunoSEQ multiplex PCR assay. TCRdb carries this immuneACCESS record with in-frame sequences only. Its versions omit some clonotypes, under half of them owing to an unresolved V gene in the studies checked, with the rest unexplained. This sample has 78,000 or so clones in its table, and roughly nine tenths of those were observed once. The ten largest clonotypes hold roughly 10% of the sample. Sequenced material: CD4+ or CD8+ T cells sorted from blood, taken in a trial of the OX40 agonist ivuxolimab. The receptor set was obtained from an adult with an advanced solid tumor such as melanoma, head and neck, liver or kidney cancer.

This sequence joins TRBV27 and TRBJ2-7; D call uncertain. This CDR3 comprises 11 residues. CDR1 and CDR2 from the germline V gene are MNHEY and SMNVEV (reference sequence). The V end was cut by 3 bases, the J end by 3 bases, with 3 bases between. The CDR3, as DNA: TGTGCCAGCAGTTTCCACTACGAGCAGTACTTC. The encoded protein is CASSFHYEQYF.

This rearrangement joins TRBV7-6 to TRBJ1-1, with a weak D call TRBD1 (6 bases). Trimming took 5 bases from V and 11 from J, leaving 15 bases between them. This CDR3 spans 12 amino acids. Looked up from germline, CDR1 is SGHVS and CDR2 is FNYEAQ. CDR3 region: CASSHRESAAFF. In DNA, the CDR3 is TGTGCCAGCAGCCACAGGGAAAGCGCGGCTTTCTTT.

The V call is TRBV29-1, the J call TRBJ2-3, with a possible D match to TRBD2 (7 bases). The CDR3 loop spans 13 amino acids. Trimming left V 7 bases short and J 4 bases short, with 15 bases between. Germline V gene sequence: CDR1 SQVTM, CDR2 ANQGSEA. CDR3 DNA: TGCAGCGCCCCGGGGGGCGGGTCAGATACGCAGTATTTT. Translating it yields CSAPGGGSDTQYF.

Here the CDR3 DNA reads TGTGCCAGCAGCGTAGCCGGGCAGGGTCTGGAAAAACTGTTTTTT. This sequence encodes CASSVAGQGLEKLFF. The rearrangement links TRBV9 to TRBJ1-4, with a weak D call TRBD1 (5 bases). The germline V gene has CDR1 SGDLS and CDR2 YYNGEE. The CDR3 runs 15 residues. V was trimmed by 0 bases and J by 8 bases, leaving 14 bases between them.

The CDR3 DNA reads TGTGCCAGCAGCGGCACAAAGAACACCGGGGAGCTGTTTTTT. Its protein is CASSGTKNTGELFF. This sequence joins TRBV9 and TRBJ2-2; D gene ambiguous. V dropped 3 bases and J dropped 1 base, with 7 bases sitting between them. Germline assignment: CDR1 SGDLS and CDR2 YYNGEE. This CDR3 is built from 14 residues.

The rearrangement uses TRBV6-6 and TRBJ1-2; D is uncertain. Germline CDR1 is MNHNY and CDR2 is SVGAGI (reference sequence). V lost 4 bases and J 4 bases, leaving 10 bases between the germline ends. This CDR3 contains 13 residues. This CDR3 reads CASSFDGFYGYTF. The CDR3 DNA follows: TGTGCCAGCAGTTTCGACGGCTTCTATGGCTACACCTTC.

The chain couples TRBV19 to TRBJ2-7; weak D call: TRBD1 (6 bases). This CDR3 has 14 amino acids. Trimming removed 5 bases at V and 2 bases at J, with 13 bases between. Germline CDR1 LNHDA, CDR2 SQIVND (reference sequence). Here the CDR3 reads CASSPGTTTYEQYF. The CDR3 region has the DNA TGTGCCAGTAGTCCCGGGACAACCACCTACGAGCAGTACTTC.

This chain connects TRBV13 to TRBJ2-7; no clear D gene. The germline V gene encodes CDR1 PRHDT and CDR2 FYEKMQ (reference sequence). V shed 5 bases and J shed 2 bases, with 7 bases lying between them. CDR3 length equals 12 residues. This CDR3 is CASSHGAYEQYF. The CDR3 nucleotides read TGTGCCAGCAGCCATGGAGCCTACGAGCAGTACTTC.

The genes are TRBV9 and TRBJ1-2; D remains unclear. Germline V lookup: CDR1 SGDLS, CDR2 YYNGEE. V lost 0 bases and J lost 5, with 11 bases in between. CDR3 size: 14 residues. CDR3 in DNA: TGTGCCAGCAGCGTAGGTGACCGCCCTTATGGCTACACCTTC. Residues: CASSVGDRPYGYTF.